This entry concerns a single TCR beta chain. The data belong to a study of blood T cell repertoires in COVID-19. As for the study in general: Samples came from the United States, Italy and Spain, spanning acute and convalescent COVID-19. PBMCs, B-cell-depleted T cells, or T cells provided the cDNA or gDNA that made up the material.

In the study's own analysis: Scientists estimated how many nucleated cells there were by amplifying reference gene primers. Here immunoSEQ multiplex PCR was the method, and the copy in TCRdb shows in-frame clones only, minus some. The V and J calls and clone size are taken from that table; D and trimming were inferred from the DNA. The table shows about 87,000 clones, with around 80% occurring only once. This CDR3 has 12 amino acids. V shed 5 bases and J 3 bases; nucleotides not matched to a gene: 1. CDR1 and CDR2 (germline): KGHSH, LQKENI. The receptor's source is an elderly woman with active or convalescent COVID-19. The sample taken for sequencing was peripheral blood. The chain has TRBV18 and TRBJ2-7, with 7 bases matching TRBD1. CDR3 coding DNA: TGTGCCAGCTCAAGACAGGGCTACGAGCAGTACTTC. This translates into CASSRQGYEQYF. Together with reference TRBV18 and TRBJ2-7, the CDR3 gives the full variable domain: NAGVMQNPRHLVRRRGQEARLRCSPMKGHSHVYWYRQLPEEGLKFMVYLQKENIIDESGMPKERFSAEFPKEGPSILRIQQVVRGDSAAYFCASSRQGYEQYFGPGTRLTVT.